Each of the 2 T cell receptor beta chains below was sequenced from the same sample in a study of cytomegalovirus exposure and HLA in healthy donors. Both 60 Vbeta primers and 13 Jbeta primers went into the PCR. This table comes from immunoSEQ multiplex PCR, and its TCRdb copy is limited to in-frame clones, with some not included. The table records about 110,000 clones, about 85% of them present only once. What was sequenced was PBMCs. The receptors shown here come from a man aged 50-60 years in good health and CMV-seronegative.

The sample holds one count of this clone. This chain joins TRBV6-5 and TRBJ1-2; 9 bases fit TRBD1. The CDR3 is 14 amino acids. The trim removed 5 bases at V and 10 bases at J, leaving 11 bases unmatched. Germline CDR1 reads MNHEY; CDR2 reads SVGAGI. The chain's CDR3 is CASSTGTGTFDYTF. For the CDR3, the DNA is TGTGCCAGCAGTACCGGGACAGGGACTTTTGACTACACCTTC.

The rearrangement joins TRBV6-1 to TRBJ2-3; D possibly corresponds to TRBD1 (6 bases). Germline values: CDR1 MNHNS, CDR2 SASEGT. The V and J ends lost 3 bases and 1 base respectively, with 17 bases between them. The CDR3 is made up of 17 amino acids. The CDR3 DNA is TGTGCCAGCAGTGATTATTACAGGGTCCGCGGCACAGATACGCAGTATTTT. Translating it yields CASSDYYRVRGTDTQYF.